A selection of T cell receptor beta chains follows, all from one sample in a study of cytomegalovirus exposure and HLA in healthy donors. The method was immunoSEQ multiplex PCR; TCRdb's version includes in-frame clones alone and lacks a portion of them. The data show 150,000 to 200,000 clones, 70% to 80% seen once. The sequenced sample was PBMCs. These receptors all come from a man in his late teens or twenties in good health and CMV-seronegative. CDR3s include the opening cysteine and the closing phenylalanine or tryptophan. The D gene is left open where the match is weak. Size tells how often a clone was seen (once, few, many) or the class of an expanded clone, and some rows leave it out.

cdr3_aa: CASWTGWEETQYF; cdr3_nt: TGCGCCAGCTGGACAGGGTGGGAAGAGACCCAGTACTTC; j_call: TRBJ2-5; d_call: TRBD1; clone_size: NA; v_call: TRBV5-1
cdr3_aa: CASSVRGDRPQHF; cdr3_nt: TGTGCCAGCAGTGTGAGGGGGGACAGGCCCCAGCATTTT; j_call: TRBJ1-5; d_call: TRBD1; clone_size: NA; v_call: TRBV6-1
cdr3_aa: CAWELAGLGGTQYF; cdr3_nt: TGTGCCTGGGAATTAGCGGGGCTAGGGGGTACGCAGTATTTT; j_call: TRBJ2-3; d_call: TRBD2; clone_size: NA; v_call: TRBV30
cdr3_aa: CASSPSSVPDTQYF; cdr3_nt: TGTGCCAGCAGCCCGTCTAGCGTTCCAGATACGCAGTATTTT; j_call: TRBJ2-3; d_call: NA; clone_size: NA; v_call: TRBV7-3
cdr3_aa: CASSHHPRGEGYGYTF; cdr3_nt: TGTGCCAGCAGCCATCACCCCCGGGGGGAGGGGTATGGCTACACCTTC; j_call: TRBJ1-2; d_call: NA; clone_size: NA; v_call: TRBV4-2
cdr3_aa: CASSEQGYGYTF; cdr3_nt: TGTGCCAGCAGTGAGCAGGGCTATGGCTACACCTTC; j_call: TRBJ1-2; d_call: NA; clone_size: few; v_call: TRBV2
cdr3_aa: CASSTNLDRSYEQYF; cdr3_nt: TGTGCCAGTAGTACCAACCTAGACAGGTCCTACGAGCAGTACTTC; j_call: TRBJ2-7; d_call: NA; clone_size: NA; v_call: TRBV19
cdr3_aa: CASSQEGRQDFYGYTF; cdr3_nt: TGCGCCAGCAGCCAAGAAGGTAGACAGGACTTCTATGGCTACACCTTC; j_call: TRBJ1-2; d_call: NA; clone_size: once; v_call: TRBV4-1
cdr3_aa: CASSLQGNYEQYF; cdr3_nt: TGTGCCAGCAGCTTGCAGGGCAACTACGAGCAGTACTTC; j_call: TRBJ2-7; d_call: NA; clone_size: NA; v_call: TRBV5-5
cdr3_aa: CASSRDRNEKLFF; cdr3_nt: TGTGCCAGCTCCCGGGACAGGAATGAAAAACTGTTTTTT; j_call: TRBJ1-4; d_call: TRBD1; clone_size: NA; v_call: TRBV18
cdr3_aa: CASSHPGGTEYF; cdr3_nt: TGTGCCAGCAGCCACCCTGGGGGGACCGAGTATTTT; j_call: TRBJ2-3; d_call: NA; clone_size: NA; v_call: TRBV14
cdr3_aa: CASSKGGAGASYEQYF; cdr3_nt: TGTGCCAGCAGCAAAGGGGGGGCGGGGGCCTCCTACGAGCAGTACTTC; j_call: TRBJ2-7; d_call: NA; clone_size: NA; v_call: TRBV21-1
cdr3_aa: CSVELGQGRVNEQFF; cdr3_nt: TGCAGCGTTGAACTGGGACAGGGTCGGGTCAATGAGCAGTTCTTC; j_call: TRBJ2-1; d_call: TRBD1; clone_size: few; v_call: TRBV29-1
cdr3_aa: CASAEGGNEQFF; cdr3_nt: TGTGCCAGCGCCGAAGGGGGTAATGAGCAGTTCTTC; j_call: TRBJ2-1; d_call: NA; clone_size: NA; v_call: TRBV28
cdr3_aa: CASSTLGGGSDTQYF; cdr3_nt: TGTGCCAGCAGCACCCTGGGTGGGGGGTCAGATACGCAGTATTTT; j_call: TRBJ2-3; d_call: NA; clone_size: NA; v_call: TRBV7-2
cdr3_aa: CASSFGGNTIYF; cdr3_nt: TGTGCCAGCAGCTTCGGTGGAAACACCATATATTTT; j_call: TRBJ1-3; d_call: NA; clone_size: NA; v_call: TRBV11-2
cdr3_aa: CASSPTPESNQPQHF; cdr3_nt: TGTGCCAGCTCACCCACCCCGGAGTCCAATCAGCCCCAGCATTTT; j_call: TRBJ1-5; d_call: NA; clone_size: NA; v_call: TRBV18
cdr3_aa: CASSLYTDTQYF; cdr3_nt: TGCGCCAGCAGCTTATACACAGATACGCAGTATTTT; j_call: TRBJ2-3; d_call: NA; clone_size: NA; v_call: TRBV5-1
cdr3_aa: CASSSRDRGSYGYTF; cdr3_nt: TGTGCCAGCAGCTCCAGGGACAGGGGTAGCTATGGCTACACCTTC; j_call: TRBJ1-2; d_call: TRBD1; clone_size: NA; v_call: TRBV6-5
cdr3_aa: CASSPSGGEETQYF; cdr3_nt: TGTGCCAGCAGCCCTAGCGGGGGGGAAGAGACCCAGTACTTC; j_call: TRBJ2-5; d_call: TRBD2; clone_size: NA; v_call: TRBV7-3
cdr3_aa: CAISERAGNVLAKNIQYF; cdr3_nt: TGTGCCATCAGTGAGAGGGCAGGGAACGTTCTAGCCAAAAACATTCAGTACTTC; j_call: TRBJ2-4; d_call: NA; clone_size: NA; v_call: TRBV10-3
cdr3_aa: CAGRGGRAESNEQFF; cdr3_nt: TGTGCCGGAAGGGGCGGGAGGGCCGAGAGCAATGAGCAGTTCTTC; j_call: TRBJ2-1; d_call: TRBD2; clone_size: once; v_call: TRBV7-9
cdr3_aa: CASTLGHQPQHF; cdr3_nt: TGTGCCAGCACCCTAGGCCATCAGCCCCAGCATTTT; j_call: TRBJ1-5; d_call: NA; clone_size: NA; v_call: TRBV21-1
cdr3_aa: CAWSAPGEQYF; cdr3_nt: TGTGCCTGGAGTGCCCCCGGCGAGCAGTACTTC; j_call: TRBJ2-7; d_call: NA; clone_size: few; v_call: TRBV30
cdr3_aa: CASSYGTGLEAFF; cdr3_nt: TGTGCCAGCAGTTACGGGACAGGGCTAGAAGCTTTCTTT; j_call: TRBJ1-1; d_call: TRBD1; clone_size: NA; v_call: TRBV2
cdr3_aa: CASTYDRNTEAFF; cdr3_nt: TGTGCCAGCACCTACGACAGGAACACTGAAGCTTTCTTT; j_call: TRBJ1-1; d_call: NA; clone_size: few; v_call: TRBV6-5
cdr3_aa: CASSVGLAGATDTQYF; cdr3_nt: TGTGCCAGCAGCGTGGGACTAGCGGGGGCTACAGATACGCAGTATTTT; j_call: TRBJ2-3; d_call: TRBD2; clone_size: few; v_call: TRBV9
cdr3_aa: CASGPSGPTDTQYF; cdr3_nt: TGTGCTAGTGGTCCCAGCGGGCCCACAGATACGCAGTATTTT; j_call: TRBJ2-3; d_call: NA; clone_size: NA; v_call: TRBV12-5
cdr3_aa: CASSPGNRQPQHF; cdr3_nt: TGTGCCAGCAGCCCAGGGAACCGTCAGCCCCAGCATTTT; j_call: TRBJ1-5; d_call: NA; clone_size: NA; v_call: TRBV2
cdr3_aa: CSARREKLFF; cdr3_nt: TGCAGTGCTAGACGGGAAAAACTGTTTTTT; j_call: TRBJ1-4; d_call: NA; clone_size: NA; v_call: TRBV20-1
cdr3_aa: CASRRREAFF; cdr3_nt: TGTGCCAGCAGACGGAGAGAAGCTTTCTTT; j_call: TRBJ1-1; d_call: NA; clone_size: NA; v_call: TRBV28
cdr3_aa: CASSVGGTSTYEQYF; cdr3_nt: TGTGCCAGCAGCGTAGGAGGGACTAGTACTTACGAGCAGTACTTC; j_call: TRBJ2-7; d_call: TRBD2; clone_size: NA; v_call: TRBV9
cdr3_aa: CASSQPLERRWRFF; cdr3_nt: TGCGCCAGCAGCCAACCCCTGGAGCGCCGCTGGAGGTTCTTC; j_call: TRBJ2-1; d_call: NA; clone_size: NA; v_call: TRBV4-1
cdr3_aa: CASSLDYPGGQGYGYTF; cdr3_nt: TGTGCCAGCAGCTTGGATTACCCAGGCGGCCAGGGCTATGGCTACACCTTC; j_call: TRBJ1-2; d_call: NA; clone_size: NA; v_call: TRBV11-2
cdr3_aa: CASSIVGTGGDYTF; cdr3_nt: TGTGCCAGTAGTATAGTTGGGACAGGGGGAGACTACACCTTC; j_call: TRBJ1-2; d_call: TRBD1; clone_size: NA; v_call: TRBV19
cdr3_aa: CASSIGSGGETQYF; cdr3_nt: TGTGCCAGTAGTATCGGCTCCGGAGGGGAGACCCAGTACTTC; j_call: TRBJ2-5; d_call: NA; clone_size: NA; v_call: TRBV19
cdr3_aa: CASSPARFSSSGNTIYF; cdr3_nt: TGTGCCAGCTCACCCGCTCGGTTCTCGAGCTCTGGAAACACCATATATTTT; j_call: TRBJ1-3; d_call: NA; clone_size: few; v_call: TRBV18
cdr3_aa: CASSEQRTGKGLPEAFF; cdr3_nt: TGTGCCAGCAGTGAGCAAAGGACAGGGAAGGGCCTACCTGAAGCTTTCTTT; j_call: TRBJ1-1; d_call: TRBD1; clone_size: NA; v_call: TRBV2
cdr3_aa: CASSSDRFQETQYF; cdr3_nt: TGCGCCAGCAGCTCTGACAGGTTCCAAGAGACCCAGTACTTC; j_call: TRBJ2-5; d_call: NA; clone_size: NA; v_call: TRBV5-1
cdr3_aa: CATPWAVYGYTF; cdr3_nt: TGTGCCACCCCCTGGGCAGTTTATGGCTACACCTTC; j_call: TRBJ1-2; d_call: NA; clone_size: NA; v_call: TRBV28
cdr3_aa: CASNPGTGGSGSYNSPLHF; cdr3_nt: TGTGCCAGCAACCCTGGGACAGGGGGCTCAGGATCCTATAATTCACCCCTCCACTTT; j_call: TRBJ1-6; d_call: TRBD1; clone_size: NA; v_call: TRBV28
cdr3_aa: CASSQDGSRENEKLFF; cdr3_nt: TGCGCCAGCAGCCAAGATGGGTCCCGGGAAAATGAAAAACTGTTTTTT; j_call: TRBJ1-4; d_call: NA; clone_size: NA; v_call: TRBV4-1
cdr3_aa: CASSLESGDYEQYF; cdr3_nt: TGTGCCAGCAGCTTAGAGAGCGGTGACTACGAGCAGTACTTC; j_call: TRBJ2-7; d_call: NA; clone_size: NA; v_call: TRBV7-2
cdr3_aa: CASRPSGGPGELFF; cdr3_nt: TGTGCCAGCAGACCCAGCGGGGGGCCCGGGGAGCTGTTTTTT; j_call: TRBJ2-2; d_call: TRBD2; clone_size: few; v_call: TRBV7-3
cdr3_aa: CSVEGQGYGYTF; cdr3_nt: TGCAGCGTTGAAGGGCAGGGCTATGGCTACACCTTC; j_call: TRBJ1-2; d_call: NA; clone_size: NA; v_call: TRBV29-1
cdr3_aa: CASSSGGQGADTQYF; cdr3_nt: TGTGCCAGCAGCTCTGGGGGACAGGGGGCAGATACGCAGTATTTT; j_call: TRBJ2-3; d_call: TRBD1; clone_size: NA; v_call: TRBV28
cdr3_aa: CASSRGGHTEAFF; cdr3_nt: TGTGCCAGCTCCCGCGGGGGACACACTGAAGCTTTCTTT; j_call: TRBJ1-1; d_call: NA; clone_size: NA; v_call: TRBV18
cdr3_aa: CASSRTHSGANVLTF; cdr3_nt: TGTGCGTCAAGCCGGACTCACTCTGGGGCCAACGTCCTGACTTTC; j_call: TRBJ2-6; d_call: NA; clone_size: NA; v_call: TRBV19
cdr3_aa: CSSSGRGTDTQYF; cdr3_nt: TGCAGCTCCTCAGGGAGGGGGACAGATACGCAGTATTTT; j_call: TRBJ2-3; d_call: NA; clone_size: few; v_call: TRBV29-1
cdr3_aa: CASSEAGGTEAFF; cdr3_nt: TGTGCCAGCAGCGAAGCGGGGGGCACTGAAGCTTTCTTT; j_call: TRBJ1-1; d_call: NA; clone_size: NA; v_call: TRBV9
cdr3_aa: CASKQQRTAEAFF; cdr3_nt: TGTGCCAGCAAACAGCAGAGAACGGCTGAAGCTTTCTTT; j_call: TRBJ1-1; d_call: NA; clone_size: NA; v_call: TRBV6-1
cdr3_aa: CAISESGRASYEQYF; cdr3_nt: TGTGCCATCAGTGAGTCAGGGAGGGCCTCCTACGAGCAGTACTTC; j_call: TRBJ2-7; d_call: TRBD2; clone_size: few; v_call: TRBV10-3
cdr3_aa: CASRSQTSGSTGELFF; cdr3_nt: TGCGCCAGCAGGTCACAAACTAGCGGGAGTACCGGGGAGCTGTTTTTT; j_call: TRBJ2-2; d_call: TRBD2; clone_size: NA; v_call: TRBV5-1
cdr3_aa: CAIKGTSEASTDTQYF; cdr3_nt: TGTGCCATCAAAGGGACTAGCGAGGCGAGCACAGATACGCAGTATTTT; j_call: TRBJ2-3; d_call: TRBD2; clone_size: NA; v_call: TRBV10-3
cdr3_aa: CASRVAGGRNEQFF; cdr3_nt: TGTGCCAGCAGGGTAGCGGGGGGGCGGAATGAGCAGTTCTTC; j_call: TRBJ2-1; d_call: TRBD2; clone_size: NA; v_call: TRBV6-6